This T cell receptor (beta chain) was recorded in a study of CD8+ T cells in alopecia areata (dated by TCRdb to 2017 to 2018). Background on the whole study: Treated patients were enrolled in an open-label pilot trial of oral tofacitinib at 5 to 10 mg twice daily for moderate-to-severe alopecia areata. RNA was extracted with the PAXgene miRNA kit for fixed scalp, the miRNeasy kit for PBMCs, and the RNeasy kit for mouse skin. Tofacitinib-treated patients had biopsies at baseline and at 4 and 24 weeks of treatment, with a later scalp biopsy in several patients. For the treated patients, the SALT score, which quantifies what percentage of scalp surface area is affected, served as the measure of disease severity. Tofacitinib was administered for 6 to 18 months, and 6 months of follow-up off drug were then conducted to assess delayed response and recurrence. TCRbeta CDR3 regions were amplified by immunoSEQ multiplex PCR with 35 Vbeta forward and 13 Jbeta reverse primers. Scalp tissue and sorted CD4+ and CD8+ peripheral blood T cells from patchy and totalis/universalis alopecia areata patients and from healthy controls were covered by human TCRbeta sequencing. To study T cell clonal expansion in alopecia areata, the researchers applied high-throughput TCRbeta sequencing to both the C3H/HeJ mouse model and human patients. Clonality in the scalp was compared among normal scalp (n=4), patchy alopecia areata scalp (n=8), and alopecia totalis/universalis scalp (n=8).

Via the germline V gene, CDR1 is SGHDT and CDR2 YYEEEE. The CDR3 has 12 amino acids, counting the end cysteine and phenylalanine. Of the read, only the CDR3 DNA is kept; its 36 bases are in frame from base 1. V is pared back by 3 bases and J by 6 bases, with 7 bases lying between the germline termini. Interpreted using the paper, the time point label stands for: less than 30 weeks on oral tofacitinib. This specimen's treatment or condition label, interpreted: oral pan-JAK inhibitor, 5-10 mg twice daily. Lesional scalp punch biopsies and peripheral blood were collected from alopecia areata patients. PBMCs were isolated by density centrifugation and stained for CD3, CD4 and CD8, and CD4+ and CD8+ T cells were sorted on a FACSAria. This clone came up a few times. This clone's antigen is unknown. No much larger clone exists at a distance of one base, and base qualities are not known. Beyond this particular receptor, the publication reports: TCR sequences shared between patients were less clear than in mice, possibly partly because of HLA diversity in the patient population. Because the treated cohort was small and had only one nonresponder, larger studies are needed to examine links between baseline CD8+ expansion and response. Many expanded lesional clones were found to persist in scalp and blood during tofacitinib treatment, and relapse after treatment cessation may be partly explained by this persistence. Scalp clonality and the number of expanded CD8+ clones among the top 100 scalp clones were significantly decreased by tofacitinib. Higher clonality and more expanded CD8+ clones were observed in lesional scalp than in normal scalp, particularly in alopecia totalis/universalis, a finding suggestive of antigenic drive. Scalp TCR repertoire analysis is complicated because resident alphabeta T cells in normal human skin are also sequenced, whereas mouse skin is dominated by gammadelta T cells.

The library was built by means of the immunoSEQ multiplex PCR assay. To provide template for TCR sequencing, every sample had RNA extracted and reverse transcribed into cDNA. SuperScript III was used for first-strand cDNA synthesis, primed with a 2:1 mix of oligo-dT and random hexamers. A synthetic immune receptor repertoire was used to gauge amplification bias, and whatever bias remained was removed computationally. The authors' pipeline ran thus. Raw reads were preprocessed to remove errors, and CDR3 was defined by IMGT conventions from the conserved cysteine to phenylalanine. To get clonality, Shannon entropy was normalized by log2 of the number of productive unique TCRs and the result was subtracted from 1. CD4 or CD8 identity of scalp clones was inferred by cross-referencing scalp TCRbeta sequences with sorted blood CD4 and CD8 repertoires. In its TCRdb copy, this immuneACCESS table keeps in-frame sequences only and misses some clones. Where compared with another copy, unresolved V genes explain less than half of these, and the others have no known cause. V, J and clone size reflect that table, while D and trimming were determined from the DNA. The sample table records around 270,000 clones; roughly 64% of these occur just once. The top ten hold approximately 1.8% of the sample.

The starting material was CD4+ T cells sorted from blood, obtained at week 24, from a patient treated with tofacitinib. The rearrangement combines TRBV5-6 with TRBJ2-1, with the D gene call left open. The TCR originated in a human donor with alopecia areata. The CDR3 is CASSWGSNEQFF. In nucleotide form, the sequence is TGTGCCAGCAGCTGGGGTTCCAATGAGCAGTTCTTC.